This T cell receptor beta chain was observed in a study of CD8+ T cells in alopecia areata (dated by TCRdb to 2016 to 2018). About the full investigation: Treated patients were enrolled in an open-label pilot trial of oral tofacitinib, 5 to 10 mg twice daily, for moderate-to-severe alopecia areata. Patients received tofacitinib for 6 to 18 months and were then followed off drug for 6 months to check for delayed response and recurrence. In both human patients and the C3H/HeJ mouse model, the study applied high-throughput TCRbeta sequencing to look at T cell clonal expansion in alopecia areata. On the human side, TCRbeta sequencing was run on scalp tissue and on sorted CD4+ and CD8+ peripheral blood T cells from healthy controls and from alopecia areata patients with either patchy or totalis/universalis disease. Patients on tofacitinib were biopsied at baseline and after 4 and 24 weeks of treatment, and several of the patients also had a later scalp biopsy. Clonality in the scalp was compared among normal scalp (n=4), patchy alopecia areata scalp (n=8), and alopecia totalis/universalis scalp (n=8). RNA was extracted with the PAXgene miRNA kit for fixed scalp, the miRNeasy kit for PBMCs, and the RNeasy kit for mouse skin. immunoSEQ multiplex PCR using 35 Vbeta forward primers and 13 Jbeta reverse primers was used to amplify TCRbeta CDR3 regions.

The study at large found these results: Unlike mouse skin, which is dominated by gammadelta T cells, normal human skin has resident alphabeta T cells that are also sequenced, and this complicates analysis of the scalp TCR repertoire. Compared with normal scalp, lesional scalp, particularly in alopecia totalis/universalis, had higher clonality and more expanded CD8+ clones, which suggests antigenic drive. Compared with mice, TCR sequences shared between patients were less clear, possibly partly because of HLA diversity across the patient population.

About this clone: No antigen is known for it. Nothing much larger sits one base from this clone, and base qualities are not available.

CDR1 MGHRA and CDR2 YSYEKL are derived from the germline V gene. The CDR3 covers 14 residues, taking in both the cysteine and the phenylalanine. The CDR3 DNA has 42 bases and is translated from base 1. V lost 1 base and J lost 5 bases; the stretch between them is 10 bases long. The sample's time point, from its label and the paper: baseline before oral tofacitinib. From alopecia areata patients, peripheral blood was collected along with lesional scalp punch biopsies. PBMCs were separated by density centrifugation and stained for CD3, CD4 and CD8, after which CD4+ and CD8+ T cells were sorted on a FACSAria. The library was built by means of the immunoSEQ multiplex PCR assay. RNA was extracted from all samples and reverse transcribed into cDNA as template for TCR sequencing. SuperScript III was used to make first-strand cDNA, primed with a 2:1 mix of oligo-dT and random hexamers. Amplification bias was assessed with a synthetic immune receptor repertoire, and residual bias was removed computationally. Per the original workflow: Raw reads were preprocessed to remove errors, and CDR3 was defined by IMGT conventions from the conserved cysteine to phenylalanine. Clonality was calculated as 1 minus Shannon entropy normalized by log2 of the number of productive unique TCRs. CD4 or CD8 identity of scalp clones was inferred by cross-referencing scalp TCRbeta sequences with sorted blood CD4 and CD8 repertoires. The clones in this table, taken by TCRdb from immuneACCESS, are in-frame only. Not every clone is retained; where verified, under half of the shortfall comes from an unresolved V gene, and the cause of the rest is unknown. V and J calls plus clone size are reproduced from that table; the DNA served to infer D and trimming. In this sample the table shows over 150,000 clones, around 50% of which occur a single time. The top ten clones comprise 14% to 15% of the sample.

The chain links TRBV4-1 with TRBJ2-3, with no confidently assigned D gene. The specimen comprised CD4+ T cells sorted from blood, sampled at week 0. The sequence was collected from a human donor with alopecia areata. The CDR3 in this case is CASSQGISRDTQYF. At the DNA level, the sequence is TGCGCCAGCAGCCAAGGGATTTCGAGAGATACGCAGTATTTT.